This passage covers 31 T cell receptor beta chains from one sample sequenced in a study of blood T cell repertoires in COVID-19. The protocol was immunoSEQ multiplex PCR, while the TCRdb copy is restricted to in-frame clones and leaves out a portion. The sample shows approximately 200,000 clones, around 88% of them seen only once. The sequencing input was peripheral blood. The source of these receptors is a woman in her thirties with acute or convalescent COVID-19.

This clone was counted once. V and J are TRBV15 and TRBJ2-7, with D maybe TRBD1 (5 bases). The length of the CDR3 is 13 residues. Trimming shortened V by 3 bases and J by 6 bases, and 12 bases separated the two germline ends. Per the germline V gene, CDR1 is LNHNV and CDR2 is YYDKDF (reference sequence). The CDR3 region is CATSREDSSEQYF. CDR3 coding DNA: TGTGCCACCAGCAGGGAAGACAGTTCCGAGCAGTACTTC.

DNA for the CDR3: TGTGCCAGCACCCATCGAGACAGTTCACGGGAGCTGTTTTTT. Translated, it gives CASTHRDSSRELFF. The chain joins TRBV7-8 to TRBJ2-2; weak D call: TRBD1 (5 bases). V was pared by 7 bases and J by 9 bases, with 18 bases between. The CDR3 covers 14 residues. Germline V lookup: CDR1 SGHVS, CDR2 FQNEAQ.

The V call is TRBV18, the J call TRBJ1-1; D call uncertain. Trimming took 5 bases from V and 4 from J, leaving 14 bases between them. The CDR3 loop spans 14 amino acids. Germline V gene data show CDR1 as KGHSH and CDR2 as LQKENI. CDR3 loop: CASSSGSSGTEAFF. For the CDR3, the DNA is TGTGCCAGCTCATCCGGAAGCTCGGGCACTGAAGCTTTCTTT. Based on the CDR3 plus reference TRBV18 and TRBJ1-1, the full variable domain is NAGVMQNPRHLVRRRGQEARLRCSPMKGHSHVYWYRQLPEEGLKFMVYLQKENIIDESGMPKERFSAEFPKEGPSILRIQQVVRGDSAAYFCASSSGSSGTEAFFGQGTRLTVV.

The chain is built from TRBV5-1 and TRBJ2-4; TRBD1 matches 9 bases. Per the germline V gene, CDR1 is SGHRS and CDR2 is YFSETQ. V lost 7 bases to trimming and J lost 6 bases; unmatched junction nucleotides: 11. The CDR3 covers 15 residues. As DNA, the CDR3 is TGCGCCAGCCGTCCGGGACAGGGTGGGGTAAACATTCAGTACTTC. Its translation is CASRPGQGGVNIQYF.

V usage is TRBV3-1 (or the pseudogene TRBV3-2) and J usage is TRBJ2-5; 9 bases match TRBD2. The CDR3 is 13 amino acids. The junction had 1 base not matched to a gene; V was cut back by 4 bases and J by 4 bases. Per the germline V gene, CDR1 is LGHDT and CDR2 is YNNKEL (reference sequence). The CDR3 spells CASSLAGVETQYF. The CDR3 DNA is TGTGCCAGCAGCCTAGCGGGAGTAGAGACCCAGTACTTC.

The chain uses TRBV30 and TRBJ2-2; 15 bases line up with TRBD2. Germline CDR1 and CDR2: GTSNPN and SVGIG (reference sequence). Trimming removed 1 base from V and 7 bases from J; junction bases left unmatched: 4. CDR3 size: 16 residues. The CDR3 is CAWSGTSGRAFGELFF. The CDR3 DNA reads as TGTGCCTGGAGTGGGACTAGCGGGAGGGCCTTCGGGGAGCTGTTTTTT.

The chain employs TRBV4-1 and TRBJ2-2; TRBD2 agrees at 7 bases. Germline V CDR1 and CDR2: MGHRA, YSYEKL. The CDR3 covers 18 residues. The junction had 17 bases not matched to a gene; V was cut back by 4 bases and J by 6 bases. The CDR3 region has the DNA TGCGCCAGCAGCCCCCCCTTGGGTCGGCGGGAGCAGGCCGGGGAGCTGTTTTTT. Translated: CASSPPLGRREQAGELFF.

This rearrangement joins TRBV29-1 to TRBJ2-1; tentatively, D is TRBD1 (5 bases). This CDR3 is 14 amino acids long. The V gene lost 4 bases and the J gene lost 1 base, with 11 bases spanning the gap. The germline V gene has CDR1 SQVTM and CDR2 ANQGSEA. CDR3 bases: TGCAGCGTTGGGGCGCCAGGGTCCTACAATGAGCAGTTCTTC. It codes for CSVGAPGSYNEQFF.

V and J are TRBV4-2 and TRBJ2-3; the D is unclear. V gave up 0 bases and J gave up 0 bases, with 4 bases separating them. This CDR3 is 14 amino acids long. Germline V lookup: CDR1 LGHNA, CDR2 YNFKEQ. CDR3 bases: TGTGCCAGCAGCCAAGACTCGAGCACAGATACGCAGTATTTT. Its protein is CASSQDSSTDTQYF.

V and J are TRBV11-3 and TRBJ1-2; the D gene is possibly TRBD1 (6 bases). CDR3 length: 12 residues. V was clipped by 4 bases and J by 5 bases, with 8 bases between them. Germline values: CDR1 SGHNT, CDR2 YENEEA. The CDR3 DNA reads TGTGCCAGCAGCTCCCAGGGGTATGGCTACACCTTC. It encodes CASSSQGYGYTF.

The gene calls are TRBV28 and TRBJ1-3; no clear D. V dropped 7 bases and J dropped 6 bases, with 13 bases sitting between them. This CDR3 spans 13 amino acids. Germline assignment: CDR1 MDHEN and CDR2 SYDVKM. CDR3 in amino acids: CASTDRRKNTIYF. CDR3 sequence (DNA): TGTGCCAGCACGGACCGGAGGAAAAACACCATATATTTT.

Only one count was recorded for this clone. The genes are TRBV5-6 and TRBJ2-3; 8 nucleotides align to TRBD1. Germline V gene lookup returns CDR1 SGHDT and CDR2 YYEEEE. V dropped 3 bases and J dropped 7; count of bases not matched to a gene: 7. The CDR3 is 14 residues long. The CDR3 sequence: CASSSDRVTYTQYF. The CDR3 nucleotides are TGTGCCAGCAGCTCGGACAGGGTGACATATACGCAGTATTTT. Looking up the rest from reference TRBV5-6 and TRBJ2-3 gives the full variable domain: DAGVTQSPTHLIKTRGQQVTLRCSPKSGHDTVSWYQQALGQGPQFIFQYYEEEERQRGNFPDRFSGHQFPNYSSELNVNALLLGDSALYLCASSSDRVTYTQYFGPGTRLTVL.

The V and J genes are TRBV19 and TRBJ2-4, with D perhaps matching TRBD1 (7 bases). Per germline, CDR1 LNHDA and CDR2 SQIVND (reference sequence). Trimming removed 3 bases from V and 8 bases from J, with 14 bases in between. The CDR3 covers 14 residues. CDR3: CASSIVDREDIQYF. The CDR3 DNA follows: TGTGCCAGTAGTATCGTTGACAGGGAGGACATTCAGTACTTC.

The genes are TRBV14 and TRBJ1-1; TRBD1 is a possible D gene (6 bases). Looked up from germline, CDR1 is SGHDN and CDR2 is FVKESK. The CDR3 extends over 16 amino acids. Trimming took off 4 bases at V and 0 bases at J, with 15 bases between the two ends. The CDR3 reads CASSRDRPLLNTEAFF. The CDR3 DNA follows: TGTGCCAGCAGCCGCGACAGGCCCCTCTTGAACACTGAAGCTTTCTTT.

The rearrangement links TRBV30 to TRBJ2-5, with no clear D. V was clipped by 3 bases and J by 4 bases, with 12 bases between them. The CDR3 covers 13 residues. Germline values: CDR1 GTSNPN, CDR2 SVGIG (reference sequence). The DNA of the CDR3 is TGTGCCTGGAGCGCGGAGTTATCAGAGACCCAGTACTTC. This encodes CAWSAELSETQYF. Full variable domain (remainder filled in from reference TRBV30 and TRBJ2-5): SQTIHQWPATLVQPVGSPLSLECTVEGTSNPNLYWYRQAAGRGLQLLFYSVGIGQISSEVPQNLSASRPQDRQFILSSKKLLLSDSGFYLCAWSAELSETQYFGPGTRLLVL.

The chain joins TRBV11-2 to TRBJ2-1; D unclear. The V end lost 1 base, the J end lost 6 bases, and 13 bases lay between the germline ends. The CDR3 spans 15 residues. Germline values: CDR1 SGHAT, CDR2 FQNNGV. The CDR3 nucleotides read TGTGCCAGCAGCTTAGGCCACGCCGCGTCCAATGAGCAGTTCTTC. Translating gives CASSLGHAASNEQFF.

The chain joins TRBV2 to TRBJ1-5; TRBD1 matches at 8 bases. Germline CDR1 and CDR2: SNHLY and FYNNEI. Germline trimming cut 6 bases from V and 3 bases from J; bases unmatched to any gene: 1. The CDR3 contains 13 residues. This CDR3 is CASRDRANQPQHF. CDR3 DNA: TGTGCCAGCAGGGACAGGGCCAATCAGCCCCAGCATTTT.

J is TRBJ1-5 and V is TRBV28; maybe TRBD1 (6 bases). The CDR3 sequence is 16 residues long. CDR1 is MDHEN and CDR2 is SYDVKM in the germline V gene. With 6 bases removed from V and 5 bases from J, the gap between germline ends came to 20 bases. The CDR3 is CASSPQWGRRYQPQHF. The DNA of the CDR3 is TGTGCCAGCAGCCCCCAGTGGGGGCGCAGATATCAGCCCCAGCATTTT.

J is TRBJ2-7 and V is TRBV5-1; 9 nucleotides agree with TRBD1. Germline CDR1 and CDR2: SGHRS and YFSETQ. V trimming: 4 bases; J trimming: 6 bases; junction bases outside the gene matches: 11. This CDR3 has 15 residues. The CDR3 DNA sequence: TGCGCCAGCAGCCCGAACTCGGGGACAGGGTTCGAGCAGTACTTC. This sequence encodes CASSPNSGTGFEQYF.

The V gene is TRBV20-1, the J gene TRBJ1-5; 8 nucleotides align to TRBD1. The CDR3 extends over 15 amino acids. The junction had 8 bases not matched to a gene; V was cut back by 3 bases and J by 4 bases. The V gene's germline CDR1 is DFQATT and CDR2 SNEGSKA (reference sequence). Here the CDR3 DNA reads TGCAGTGCTAGTCTTTCCGGGACAGGAAATCAGCCCCAGCATTTT. As protein: CSASLSGTGNQPQHF.

This chain joins TRBV5-6 and TRBJ1-5; a possible D gene is TRBD1 (5 bases). Germline-derived CDR1 and CDR2 are SGHDT and YYEEEE. Trimming took off 0 bases at V and 0 bases at J, with 16 bases between the two ends. CDR3 length equals 18 residues. DNA for the CDR3: TGTGCCAGCAGCTTGGGGGTTACAGGAGCCTATAGCAATCAGCCCCAGCATTTT. Translating gives CASSLGVTGAYSNQPQHF.

CDR3 nucleotides: TGTGCCATCAGCGGGAGGGACCCGAACACCGGGGAGCTGTTTTTT. Amino acid sequence: CAISGRDPNTGELFF. The rearrangement links TRBV10-3 to TRBJ2-2, with 8 nucleotides matching TRBD2. With V trimmed by 6 bases and J by 0 bases, 3 bases remained unmatched. The CDR3 runs to 15 residues. CDR1 and CDR2 from the germline V gene are ENHRY and SYGVKD.

The rearrangement links TRBV27 to TRBJ1-4; D is undetermined. This CDR3 is built from 16 residues. V lost 5 bases and J 8 bases, leaving 21 bases between the germline ends. Germline V lookup: CDR1 MNHEY, CDR2 SMNVEV (reference sequence). The CDR3: CASSPSLGGSGEKLFF. In DNA, the CDR3 is TGTGCCAGCAGTCCCTCATTGGGCGGGTCCGGGGAAAAACTGTTTTTT.

The V call is TRBV28, the J call TRBJ2-1; the D gene is possibly TRBD1 (6 bases). Trimming cost V 2 bases and J 10 bases, with 15 bases left between them. This CDR3 comprises 14 residues. Per germline, CDR1 MDHEN and CDR2 SYDVKM. This chain's CDR3 is CASSLAQGFNEQFF. The CDR3 nucleotides read TGTGCCAGCAGTTTAGCGCAGGGGTTCAACGAGCAGTTCTTC.

J is TRBJ2-1 and V is TRBV2; TRBD2 aligns across 9 bases. Trimming cost V 4 bases and J 7 bases; bases outside gene matches: 5. Germline V lookup: CDR1 SNHLY, CDR2 FYNNEI. This CDR3 contains 14 residues. The CDR3: CASSGTSEGNEQFF. The CDR3 DNA reads TGTGCCAGCAGTGGGACTAGCGAGGGAAATGAGCAGTTCTTC.

The chain recombines TRBV11-1 with TRBJ2-1, with a tentative D call TRBD2 (5 bases). V lost 8 bases and J 2 bases, leaving 13 bases between the germline ends. The CDR3 is 14 amino acids. The V gene's germline CDR1 is SGHAT and CDR2 FQDESV (reference sequence). The CDR3 is CASGREYAYNEQFF. The CDR3 DNA sequence: TGTGCCAGCGGACGGGAATACGCCTACAATGAGCAGTTCTTC. The whole variable domain, remainder taken from reference TRBV11-1 and TRBJ2-1, is EAEVAQSPRYKITEKSQAVAFWCDPISGHATLYWYRQILGQGPELLVQFQDESVVDDSQLPKDRFSAERLKGVDSTLKIQPAELGDSAMYLCASGREYAYNEQFFGPGTRLTVL.

The chain combines TRBV9 with TRBJ2-1; 7 nucleotides align to TRBD1. CDR3 length: 15 amino acids. The germline V gene encodes CDR1 SGDLS and CDR2 YYNGEE. Germline trimming cut 3 bases from V and 7 bases from J; bases unmatched to any gene: 10. The CDR3, as DNA: TGTGCCAGCAGCGCCCGGACAGGAACGGGTAATGAGCAGTTCTTC. It translates to CASSARTGTGNEQFF.

The chain carries TRBV12-3 or TRBV12-4 and TRBJ2-7, with TRBD2 as a possible D gene (5 bases). This CDR3 comprises 11 residues. Trimming cost V 6 bases and J 6 bases, with 9 bases left between them. In DNA, the CDR3 is TGTGCCAGCAGCATAGCGATCGAGCAGTACTTC. Its protein is CASSIAIEQYF.

The chain combines TRBV15 with TRBJ1-4; 11 nucleotides line up with TRBD1. Germline V gene lookup returns CDR1 LNHNV and CDR2 YYDKDF (reference sequence). The CDR3 contains 16 residues. J lost 2 bases, V lost 8 bases, and 7 bases had no gene match. The CDR3 reads CATGQGAVATNEKLFF. The CDR3 bases are TGTGCCACCGGACAGGGGGCGGTGGCGACTAATGAAAAACTGTTTTTT.

The V call is TRBV25-1, the J call TRBJ2-7; D is perhaps TRBD1 (6 bases). The germline gives CDR1 MGHDK, CDR2 SYGVNS. This CDR3 comprises 13 residues. Trimming removed 4 bases from V and 4 bases from J, with 11 bases in between. For the CDR3, the DNA is TGTGCCAGCAGTGTGGGACACCCTTACGAGCAGTACTTC. Translating gives CASSVGHPYEQYF.

The chain joins TRBV28 to TRBJ1-2, with no clear D. V was trimmed by 5 bases and J by 12 bases, leaving 25 bases between them. The CDR3 runs 15 residues. Germline V gives CDR1 MDHEN, CDR2 SYDVKM. CDR3 sequence reads: CASSPRRNLWSFHTF. The CDR3 DNA follows: TGTGCCAGCAGTCCCCGACGCAACCTATGGAGTTTTCACACCTTC.